In its sample, the clone carrying this TCR beta chain was seen a few times. No antigen is known for it. TCRdb reprocessed the RACE reads with MiXCR, giving one entry per CDR3 protein. This sample has a few hundred thousand distinct CDR3 sequences, with 5% to 6.5% found just once. Time point denoted: pre-sensitization, week 0. Regarding treatment: therapeutic diphenylcyclopropenone sensitization with weekly scalp DPC. This entry belongs to a study of human T cells and chemical hapten exposure. Looking at the study overall: Diphenylcyclopropenone was administered weekly to the scalp of patients throughout the roughly 22-week study.

Study-level results: Controls had significantly fewer large CDR3 similarity clusters than were formed by expanded TCRs. Unchanged with DPC sensitization were TCRs above 1 in 1000 frequency.

This receptor was obtained from a woman aged 18-35 years with alopecia areata. Some clones in this sample may be carry-over from other donors' samples. Sequenced here: whole blood, sampled in connection with sensitization to the hapten diphenylcyclopropenone (DPC).

CDR3 nucleotides: TGTGCCAGCAGCGGAACAGGGGGCGCATTAAGTGAAAAACTGTTTTTT. Residues: CASSGTGGALSEKLFF. V is TRBV7-2 and J is TRBJ1-4; TRBD1 matches at 9 bases. Per the germline V gene, CDR1 is SGHTA and CDR2 is FQGNSA. This CDR3 has 16 residues. After removal of 5 bases from V and 7 bases from J, the junction contained 11 bases not matched to a gene.